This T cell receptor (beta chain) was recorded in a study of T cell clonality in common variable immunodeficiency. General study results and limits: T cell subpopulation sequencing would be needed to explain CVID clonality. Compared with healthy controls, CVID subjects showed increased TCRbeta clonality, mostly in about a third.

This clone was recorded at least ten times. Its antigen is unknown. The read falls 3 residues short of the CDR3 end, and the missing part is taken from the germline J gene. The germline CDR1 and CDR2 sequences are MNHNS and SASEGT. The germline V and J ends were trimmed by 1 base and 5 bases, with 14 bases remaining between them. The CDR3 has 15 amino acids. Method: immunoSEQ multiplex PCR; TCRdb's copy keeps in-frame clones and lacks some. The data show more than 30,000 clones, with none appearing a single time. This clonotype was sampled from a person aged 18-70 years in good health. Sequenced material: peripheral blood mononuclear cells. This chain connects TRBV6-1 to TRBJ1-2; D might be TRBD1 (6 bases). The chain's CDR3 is CASSEGGRGWYGYTF. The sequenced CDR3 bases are TGTGCCAGCAGTGAAGGCGGCAGGGGATGGTATGGC.